The 8 T cell receptor beta chains listed next were all sequenced from one sample in a study of molecular identifiers for immune sequencing clone quantification. TCRdb fed the PCR reads into MiXCR, producing one record per CDR3 protein. The table lists some 320,000 distinct CDR3 sequences, roughly a quarter of them singletons, with 0.7% to 0.95% in the top ten. Material for sequencing was naive CD8+ T cells from blood, with Jurkat cell RNA spiked in. Subset of the sample: FACS-sorted CD8+CD4-CCR7+CD45RA+ naive T cells. The receptors shown here come from a human donor in good health. Some libraries in this study had Jurkat cell RNA spiked in.

The chain recombines TRBV4-1 with TRBJ1-1; a weak D match, TRBD1 (5 bases). V was shortened by 4 bases and J by 0 bases, with 15 bases between the two germline ends. CDR3 length: 16 residues. Germline V gene lookup returns CDR1 MGHRA and CDR2 YSYEKL. The CDR3 loop is CASSLGAGIMNTEAFF. The CDR3 nucleotides are TGCGCCAGCAGCCTTGGGGCCGGCATTATGAACACTGAAGCTTTCTTT.

A remark on this clonotype: An end of the junction differs from the germline gene, which may be a read error. CDR3 protein: CASSHASPYSSYELYF. Written as DNA, the CDR3 is TGCGCCAGCAGTCACGCTAGCCCTTACAGCTCCTACGAGCTGTACTTC. The chain recombines TRBV4-1 with TRBJ2-7; D may be TRBD2 (5 bases). The CDR3 runs 16 residues. CDR1 and CDR2 from the germline V gene are MGHRA and YSYEKL.

This clonotype appeared many times. The chain is built from TRBV5-6 and TRBJ2-7; D uncertain. Germline CDR1 reads SGHDT; CDR2 reads YYEEEE. The CDR3 runs 12 residues. V gave up 4 bases and J gave up 6 bases, with 11 bases separating them. The CDR3 sequence: CASSDRAPEQYF. In DNA form, the CDR3 reads TGTGCCAGCAGCGACCGCGCCCCCGAGCAGTACTTC.

V is TRBV19 and J is TRBJ2-7, with 10 positions matching TRBD1. CDR1 and CDR2 (germline): LNHDA, SQIVND (reference sequence). Germline trimming cut 4 bases from V and 3 bases from J; bases unmatched to any gene: 9. CDR3 size: 16 residues. Here the CDR3 reads CASSTTGTGEFYEQYF. The CDR3 DNA reads as TGTGCCAGTAGTACAACCGGGACAGGGGAATTCTACGAGCAGTACTTC.

This clonotype has only a few counts. The chain recombines TRBV20-1 with TRBJ2-3, with TRBD2 identical over 7 bases. There are 15 residues in the CDR3. Trimming at V came to 5 bases and at J to 1 base, leaving 9 bases not matched to a gene. In germline, CDR1 is DFQATT, CDR2 SNEGSKA (reference sequence). CDR3 nucleotide sequence: TGCAGTGCTCCCGGAGCGGGGTCGGGCACAGATACGCAGTATTTT. As protein: CSAPGAGSGTDTQYF.

A note on this clonotype: The junction departs from the called germline gene at one end, perhaps through a read error. The chain employs TRBV9 and TRBJ1-2, with D possibly matching TRBD1 (6 bases). This CDR3 is built from 12 residues. Germline V lookup: CDR1 SGDLS, CDR2 YYNGEE. The CDR3 nucleotides are TGTGCCAGCAGCGGGACAGACTATAGCTACACCTTC. Its translation: CASSGTDYSYTF.

This clonotype was picked up many times. The rearrangement joins TRBV6-5 to TRBJ2-5; maybe TRBD1 (6 bases). Germline-derived CDR1 and CDR2 are MNHEY and SVGAGI. With 6 bases removed from V and 5 bases from J, the gap between germline ends came to 16 bases. The CDR3 has 14 residues. This CDR3 reads CASRATGFGETQYF. CDR3 coding DNA: TGTGCCAGCAGAGCGACAGGTTTTGGGGAGACCCAGTACTTC.

The CDR3 loop is CATTPVTNLEDEQFF. CDR3 bases: TGTGCCACAACCCCGGTTACAAACCTTGAGGATGAGCAGTTCTTC. The chain uses TRBV19 and TRBJ2-1; the D is unclear. Looked up from germline, CDR1 is LNHDA and CDR2 is SQIVND (reference sequence). Trimming stripped 10 bases from V and 8 bases from J, with 24 bases between. CDR3 length equals 15 residues.